A selection of T cell receptor beta chains follows, all from one sample in a study of cytomegalovirus exposure and HLA in healthy donors. The protocol was immunoSEQ multiplex PCR, while the TCRdb copy is restricted to in-frame clones and leaves out a portion. The top ten hold about 1.5% of the sample, which has about 160,000 clones, around 73% seen once. Specimen: PBMCs. The source is a male donor in good health and CMV-seronegative. The CDR3 runs from the conserved cysteine through the conserved F or W. Each record gives: CDR3 protein, CDR3 DNA, V gene, D gene, J gene, clone size. A D gene is named only where the DNA matches it firmly. Part of the rows lack a size; the others show once, few, many or a class for expanded clones.

CDR3aa: CASSVVSVSTDTQYF; CDR3nt: TGTGCCAGCAGCGTAGTTAGCGTTAGCACAGATACGCAGTATTTT; v_gene: TRBV9; d_gene: .; j_gene: TRBJ2-3; abundance: .
CDR3aa: CSALLAGTQYF; CDR3nt: TGCAGTGCTTTACTAGCTGGTACGCAGTATTTT; v_gene: TRBV20-1; d_gene: .; j_gene: TRBJ2-3; abundance: .
CDR3aa: CASRTGTGTYGYTF; CDR3nt: TGTGCCAGCCGAACCGGGACAGGAACCTATGGCTACACCTTC; v_gene: TRBV6-5; d_gene: TRBD1; j_gene: TRBJ1-2; abundance: .
CDR3aa: CASNTGDAGNTIYF; CDR3nt: TGTGCCAGCAATACAGGGGACGCTGGAAACACCATATATTTT; v_gene: TRBV6-5; d_gene: TRBD1; j_gene: TRBJ1-3; abundance: .
CDR3aa: CASSVTGEDAYEQYF; CDR3nt: TGTGCCAGCAGTGTTACAGGGGAAGACGCCTACGAGCAGTACTTC; v_gene: TRBV27; d_gene: TRBD1; j_gene: TRBJ2-7; abundance: .
CDR3aa: CASKMVEGGVGHEQFF; CDR3nt: TGTGCCAGCAAGATGGTAGAGGGGGGGGTGGGGCATGAGCAGTTCTTC; v_gene: TRBV5-4; d_gene: .; j_gene: TRBJ2-1; abundance: .
CDR3aa: CSARPGTYTGELFF; CDR3nt: TGCAGCGCCCGGCCGGGGACTTACACCGGGGAGCTGTTTTTT; v_gene: TRBV29-1; d_gene: .; j_gene: TRBJ2-2; abundance: .
CDR3aa: CASSPLPGQFDGYTF; CDR3nt: TGTGCCAGCTCACCACTGCCGGGACAATTTGATGGCTACACCTTC; v_gene: TRBV18; d_gene: .; j_gene: TRBJ1-2; abundance: .
CDR3aa: CASSPGSVQNIQYF; CDR3nt: TGTGCCAGCAGCCCGGGGAGTGTTCAAAACATTCAGTACTTC; v_gene: TRBV5-4; d_gene: .; j_gene: TRBJ2-4; abundance: few
CDR3aa: CASSLLTYGYTF; CDR3nt: TGTGCCAGCAGTCTTCTAACCTATGGCTACACCTTC; v_gene: TRBV2; d_gene: .; j_gene: TRBJ1-2; abundance: once
CDR3aa: CASSSGLSGVGETQYF; CDR3nt: TGTGCCAGCAGCTCCGGTCTTTCGGGGGTAGGAGAGACCCAGTACTTC; v_gene: TRBV7-8; d_gene: .; j_gene: TRBJ2-5; abundance: .
CDR3aa: CAWTSRLAGDGNEQFF; CDR3nt: TGTGCCTGGACCTCGCGACTAGCGGGAGACGGCAATGAGCAGTTCTTC; v_gene: TRBV30; d_gene: TRBD2; j_gene: TRBJ2-1; abundance: .
CDR3aa: CAVVEEQFF; CDR3nt: TGTGCCGTCGTCGAGGAGCAGTTCTTC; v_gene: TRBV3-2; d_gene: .; j_gene: TRBJ2-1; abundance: .
CDR3aa: CASSIGWGGQGEQFF; CDR3nt: TGTGCCAGTAGTATTGGGTGGGGGGGCCAGGGTGAGCAGTTCTTC; v_gene: TRBV19; d_gene: .; j_gene: TRBJ2-1; abundance: .
CDR3aa: CASSPQGQGGVQPQHF; CDR3nt: TGTGCCAGCAGCCCCCAAGGACAGGGAGGTGTTCAGCCCCAGCATTTT; v_gene: TRBV5-5; d_gene: TRBD1; j_gene: TRBJ1-5; abundance: .
CDR3aa: CASSPGTRTYEQYF; CDR3nt: TGTGCCAGCAGCCCCGGGACAAGGACCTACGAGCAGTACTTC; v_gene: TRBV7-3; d_gene: .; j_gene: TRBJ2-7; abundance: once
CDR3aa: CASSSDRVSGYTF; CDR3nt: TGTGCCAGCAGTTCGGACAGGGTGTCAGGCTACACCTTC; v_gene: TRBV2; d_gene: TRBD1; j_gene: TRBJ1-2; abundance: few
CDR3aa: CASSLVSGVDYGYTF; CDR3nt: TGCGCCAGCAGCTTGGTGTCAGGGGTCGACTATGGCTACACCTTC; v_gene: TRBV5-1; d_gene: .; j_gene: TRBJ1-2; abundance: .
CDR3aa: CASSKDGTGGTGELFF; CDR3nt: TGTGCCAGCAGCAAGGACGGGACAGGGGGCACCGGGGAGCTGTTTTTT; v_gene: TRBV5-8; d_gene: TRBD1; j_gene: TRBJ2-2; abundance: .
CDR3aa: CATRAAGSSYEQYF; CDR3nt: TGTGCCACCCGGGCCGCCGGGAGCTCCTACGAGCAGTACTTC; v_gene: TRBV10-3; d_gene: .; j_gene: TRBJ2-7; abundance: .
CDR3aa: CASSTGLAASYEQYF; CDR3nt: TGTGCCAGTAGTACGGGACTAGCGGCTTCCTACGAGCAGTACTTC; v_gene: TRBV19; d_gene: TRBD2; j_gene: TRBJ2-7; abundance: .
CDR3aa: CASSPGTGGTEAFF; CDR3nt: TGCGCCAGCAGCCCCGGGACAGGGGGCACTGAAGCTTTCTTT; v_gene: TRBV5-1; d_gene: TRBD1; j_gene: TRBJ1-1; abundance: few
CDR3aa: CASSPFMNTEAFF; CDR3nt: TGTGCCAGCAGCCCTTTTATGAACACTGAAGCTTTCTTT; v_gene: TRBV7-8; d_gene: .; j_gene: TRBJ1-1; abundance: .
CDR3aa: CASSLRRVPPNYGYTF; CDR3nt: TGTGCCAGCAGCTTAAGGAGAGTTCCCCCTAACTATGGCTACACCTTC; v_gene: TRBV7-2; d_gene: .; j_gene: TRBJ1-2; abundance: .
CDR3aa: CASSEDPSRDTEAFF; CDR3nt: TGTGCCAGCAGCGAGGACCCCTCGCGGGATACTGAAGCTTTCTTT; v_gene: TRBV9; d_gene: .; j_gene: TRBJ1-1; abundance: once
CDR3aa: CASSYTAGSYNEQFF; CDR3nt: TGTGCCAGCAGTTATACGGCGGGCTCCTACAATGAGCAGTTCTTC; v_gene: TRBV6-5; d_gene: .; j_gene: TRBJ2-1; abundance: .
CDR3aa: CATQVAMNTEAFF; CDR3nt: TGTGCCACCCAGGTGGCGATGAACACTGAAGCTTTCTTT; v_gene: TRBV2; d_gene: .; j_gene: TRBJ1-1; abundance: .
CDR3aa: CASSGQGAYEQYF; CDR3nt: TGCGCCAGCAGCGGACAGGGGGCCTACGAGCAGTACTTC; v_gene: TRBV5-1; d_gene: TRBD1; j_gene: TRBJ2-7; abundance: .
CDR3aa: CASSPRQGANYEQYF; CDR3nt: TGTGCCAGCTCACCCCGACAGGGCGCAAACTACGAGCAGTACTTC; v_gene: TRBV18; d_gene: TRBD1; j_gene: TRBJ2-7; abundance: .
CDR3aa: CASSLSLAAYNEQFF; CDR3nt: TGTGCCAGCAGCTTGAGTCTAGCGGCCTACAATGAGCAGTTCTTC; v_gene: TRBV5-4; d_gene: TRBD2; j_gene: TRBJ2-1; abundance: once
CDR3aa: CSARASEAFF; CDR3nt: TGCAGTGCTAGAGCGTCTGAAGCTTTCTTT; v_gene: TRBV20-1; d_gene: .; j_gene: TRBJ1-1; abundance: .
CDR3aa: CASSVGQASNYGYTF; CDR3nt: TGTGCCAGCAGTGTTGGACAGGCTAGCAACTATGGCTACACCTTC; v_gene: TRBV27; d_gene: TRBD1; j_gene: TRBJ1-2; abundance: .
CDR3aa: CASSRTGDTEAFF; CDR3nt: TGTGCCAGCTCACGGACAGGGGACACTGAAGCTTTCTTT; v_gene: TRBV18; d_gene: TRBD1; j_gene: TRBJ1-1; abundance: .
CDR3aa: CASSLINEQFF; CDR3nt: TGTGCCAGCAGCTTAATAAATGAGCAGTTCTTC; v_gene: TRBV11-2; d_gene: .; j_gene: TRBJ2-1; abundance: .
CDR3aa: CASSFGLALIETQYF; CDR3nt: TGTGCCAGCAGTTTTGGACTAGCGTTAATAGAGACCCAGTACTTC; v_gene: TRBV7-8; d_gene: TRBD2; j_gene: TRBJ2-5; abundance: .
CDR3aa: CASSQGSDSGANVLTF; CDR3nt: TGTGCCAGCTCGCAAGGGAGTGACTCTGGGGCCAACGTCCTGACTTTC; v_gene: TRBV18; d_gene: .; j_gene: TRBJ2-6; abundance: once
CDR3aa: CASSPDSAGGYTF; CDR3nt: TGTGCCAGCAGCCCCGACAGTGCCGGTGGCTACACCTTC; v_gene: TRBV7-9; d_gene: .; j_gene: TRBJ1-2; abundance: .
CDR3aa: CASSLGGGPQETQYF; CDR3nt: TGTGCCAGCAGCTTAGGCGGAGGGCCGCAAGAGACCCAGTACTTC; v_gene: TRBV7-3; d_gene: .; j_gene: TRBJ2-5; abundance: .
CDR3aa: CASSYSHRTGRCGANVLTF; CDR3nt: TGTGCCAGCAGTTACTCACATAGGACAGGGAGGTGTGGGGCCAACGTCCTGACTTTC; v_gene: TRBV6-8; d_gene: TRBD1; j_gene: TRBJ2-6; abundance: .
CDR3aa: CASSESQGGFNEQFF; CDR3nt: TGCGCCAGCAGCGAATCCCAGGGAGGGTTCAATGAGCAGTTCTTC; v_gene: TRBV5-1; d_gene: TRBD2; j_gene: TRBJ2-1; abundance: .
CDR3aa: CASSFSGTSGSYNEQFF; CDR3nt: TGTGCCAGCAGCTTTTCCGGGACTAGCGGGAGTTACAATGAGCAGTTCTTC; v_gene: TRBV7-2; d_gene: TRBD2; j_gene: TRBJ2-1; abundance: .
CDR3aa: CASSFQLDSYYGYTF; CDR3nt: TGTGCCAGCAGCTTCCAACTGGACAGTTACTATGGCTACACCTTC; v_gene: TRBV7-2; d_gene: .; j_gene: TRBJ1-2; abundance: .
CDR3aa: CASSARDRVETQYF; CDR3nt: TGTGCCAGCAGTGCCCGGGACAGGGTTGAGACCCAGTACTTC; v_gene: TRBV6-1; d_gene: TRBD1; j_gene: TRBJ2-5; abundance: .
CDR3aa: CASSHIGEGRETQYF; CDR3nt: TGCGCCAGCAGCCATATAGGAGAAGGTAGAGAGACCCAGTACTTC; v_gene: TRBV4-1; d_gene: .; j_gene: TRBJ2-5; abundance: few
CDR3aa: CTSSQGGSYGYTF; CDR3nt: TGCACCAGCAGCCAGGGGGGAAGCTATGGCTACACCTTC; v_gene: TRBV1; d_gene: .; j_gene: TRBJ1-2; abundance: .
CDR3aa: CATRQGPYSNQPQHF; CDR3nt: TGTGCCACCCGACAGGGGCCGTACAGCAATCAGCCCCAGCATTTT; v_gene: TRBV15; d_gene: TRBD1; j_gene: TRBJ1-5; abundance: .
CDR3aa: CASSEGWGKQYF; CDR3nt: TGTGCCAGCAGTGAAGGCTGGGGCAAGCAGTACTTC; v_gene: TRBV2; d_gene: .; j_gene: TRBJ2-7; abundance: .
CDR3aa: CASSHPGGNAEAFF; CDR3nt: TGCGCCAGCAGCCACCCCGGGGGAAACGCTGAAGCTTTCTTT; v_gene: TRBV4-1; d_gene: .; j_gene: TRBJ1-1; abundance: few
CDR3aa: CASSLGQISYEQYF; CDR3nt: TGCGCCAGCAGCCTTGGACAGATCTCCTACGAGCAGTACTTC; v_gene: TRBV4-1; d_gene: .; j_gene: TRBJ2-7; abundance: .
CDR3aa: CASSLNPTVSYNEQFF; CDR3nt: TGTGCCAGCAGCTTAAACCCGACAGTAAGCTACAATGAGCAGTTCTTC; v_gene: TRBV7-3; d_gene: .; j_gene: TRBJ2-1; abundance: .
CDR3aa: CASSPGTVGNTIYF; CDR3nt: TGTGCCAGCAGCCCCGGGACAGTCGGAAACACCATATATTTT; v_gene: TRBV7-8; d_gene: TRBD1; j_gene: TRBJ1-3; abundance: .
CDR3aa: CASSPPGTRYQETQYF; CDR3nt: TGTGCCAGCTCACCACCCGGGACAAGATACCAAGAGACCCAGTACTTC; v_gene: TRBV18; d_gene: .; j_gene: TRBJ2-5; abundance: .
CDR3aa: CASSFPRIRDGELFF; CDR3nt: TGTGCCAGCAGTTTTCCCAGGATCCGGGACGGGGAGCTGTTTTTT; v_gene: TRBV28; d_gene: .; j_gene: TRBJ2-2; abundance: .